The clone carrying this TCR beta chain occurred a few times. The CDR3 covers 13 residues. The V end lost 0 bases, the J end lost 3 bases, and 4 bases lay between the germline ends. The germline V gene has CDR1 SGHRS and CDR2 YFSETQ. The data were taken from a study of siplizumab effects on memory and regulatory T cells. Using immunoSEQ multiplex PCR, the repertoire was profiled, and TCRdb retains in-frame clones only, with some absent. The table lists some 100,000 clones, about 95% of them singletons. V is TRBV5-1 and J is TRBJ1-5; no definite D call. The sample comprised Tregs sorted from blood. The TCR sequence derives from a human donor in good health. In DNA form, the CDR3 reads TGCGCCAGCAGCTTGGGTTTCAATCAGCCCCAGCATTTT. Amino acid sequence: CASSLGFNQPQHF.